This T cell receptor beta chain was recovered during a study of patients and donors after allogeneic stem cell transplantation. This clonotype appeared a few times. MiXCR, run by TCRdb on the RT-PCR reads, gives a single entry per CDR3 protein. This sample has roughly 200,000 distinct CDR3 sequences, with 41% found just once. The CDR3 spans 16 residues. Looked up from germline, CDR1 is SEHNR and CDR2 is FQNEAQ (reference sequence). V was clipped by 3 bases and J by 1 base, with 15 bases between them. The receptor was isolated from a human donor who was either an allogeneic HSCT recipient or a stem cell or donor lymphocyte infusion donor (not recorded which). It is not recorded whose cells these are; they may come from a transplant donor. Material: blood, either unsorted or a sorted T cell fraction (not recorded which). This chain joins TRBV7-9 and TRBJ1-2, with D possibly being TRBD1 (5 bases). CDR3 sequence reads: CASSFQGGLGNYGYTF. The CDR3 nucleotides read TGTGCCAGCAGCTTTCAGGGAGGGCTCGGTAACTATGGCTACACCTTC.